This T cell receptor beta chain came from a study of regulatory T cells in long-lasting Graves disease. Through Arm-PCR of CDR3 regions and iRepertoire HTBI primers, TCR beta libraries were built. TCRdb re-called the multiplex PCR reads through MiXCR, storing one row per CDR3 protein. The repertoire holds hundreds of thousands of distinct CDR3 sequences, 15% to 18% seen once, with 22% in the top ten. Sample time point: newly diagnosed GD, antithyroid drugs for less than 3 months. PBMC-extracted RNA yielded the TCR library. Under American Thyroid Association guidelines, Graves' disease was diagnosed. This clonotype is a singleton in its sample. The antigen remains unidentified. At one end, the junction sequence differs from germline, possibly due to a read error. Broader study findings: Newly diagnosed patients shared about a thousand public clonotypes; persistent patients shared about 2,500.

This TCR was sampled from a female donor with Graves disease. The source was peripheral blood mononuclear cells (PBMCs), collected at new diagnosis, from a patient treated with antithyroid drugs.

CDR3 nucleotides: TGTGCCTGCAGCCTAACACCGAACACTGAAGCTTTCTTT. Its protein is CACSLTPNTEAFF. V and J are TRBV7-2 and TRBJ1-1; no clear D. The CDR3 consists of 13 residues. CDR1 and CDR2 (germline): SGHTA, FQGNSA.